The rows below give T cell receptor beta chains drawn from one sample of a study of T cell changes during pregnancy in multiple sclerosis. Here immunoSEQ multiplex PCR was the method, and the copy in TCRdb shows in-frame clones only, minus some. Found here are more than 60,000 clones, roughly 92% of them singletons; the top ten hold approximately 1.5%. Sequencing used peripheral blood, obtained in the second trimester of pregnancy. These receptors all stem from a female donor with multiple sclerosis, enrolled in a pregnancy study. CDR3s include the opening cysteine and the closing phenylalanine or tryptophan. Fields, in order: clone size, V gene, D gene, J gene, CDR3 protein. D genes are given only for firm matches. For some rows the clone size is stated as once, few or many, or as a class when expanded; others skip it.

NA	TRBV30	NA	TRBJ1-1	CAWSAQGNTEAFF
NA	TRBV10-2	NA	TRBJ2-3	CASSESVTVRDTQYF
once	TRBV9	NA	TRBJ2-2	CASSAPSTGELFF
NA	TRBV4-2	NA	TRBJ2-7	CASSRETTSYEQYF
NA	TRBV19	NA	TRBJ1-2	CASRAGLVDGYTF
NA	TRBV19	NA	TRBJ2-1	CASSIRAGPYNEQFF
NA	TRBV18	NA	TRBJ1-1	CASSPTQVVNTEAFF
NA	TRBV6-5	NA	TRBJ1-5	CASSYGRGPSQPQHF
NA	TRBV5-5	NA	TRBJ2-7	CASRPGAISYEQYF
NA	TRBV20-1	NA	TRBJ1-1	CSATRNTEAFF
NA	TRBV6-4	NA	TRBJ2-2	CASSAQTLGTGELFF
NA	TRBV6-6	NA	TRBJ1-2	CASRVLEFYGYTF
NA	TRBV9	NA	TRBJ2-2	CASSVEIRSTGELFF
NA	TRBV27	NA	TRBJ1-5	CASSFLGPNQPQHF
NA	TRBV6-1	NA	TRBJ1-2	CASSELEGYTF
once	TRBV4-2	NA	TRBJ1-4	CASSPYDTATNEKLFF
NA	TRBV7-8	NA	TRBJ1-1	CASSQFTGENTEAFF
NA	TRBV6-6	TRBD1	TRBJ1-5	CASTQDRWNQPQHF
NA	TRBV5-1	TRBD1	TRBJ2-2	CASSQDRVSTGELFF
few	TRBV6-6	NA	TRBJ1-2	CASSEERLYGYTF
NA	TRBV7-2	TRBD2	TRBJ2-1	CASSALRTSGGGKQFF
NA	TRBV6-6	TRBD2	TRBJ2-3	CASRLRLAGPQDTQYF
NA	TRBV6-1	NA	TRBJ2-1	CASSEGHLSEQFF
few	TRBV19	NA	TRBJ1-1	CATTLPGGTEAFF
NA	TRBV10-3	TRBD2	TRBJ2-1	CAIRPSGDGRYNEQFF
once	TRBV2	NA	TRBJ2-2	CASTLIRGGPTGELFF
NA	TRBV30	NA	TRBJ1-4	CAWSAGVGEKLFF
NA	TRBV19	NA	TRBJ1-5	CASNSQVSQPQHF
NA	TRBV27	NA	TRBJ2-5	CASRDIQETQYF
once	TRBV19	NA	TRBJ2-3	CASSPRGVGEVGDTQYF
NA	TRBV19	TRBD2	TRBJ2-1	CASSGAGGRKVNEQFF
NA	TRBV10-3	NA	TRBJ2-2	CAISEPVSGELFF
NA	TRBV5-1	TRBD2	TRBJ2-1	CASSSAGGLTNEQFF
NA	TRBV7-8	NA	TRBJ2-6	CASSLFTTGANVLTF
NA	TRBV5-1	TRBD1	TRBJ1-2	CASSLLPTGDGYTF
NA	TRBV7-2	TRBD1	TRBJ1-1	CASNPDQGVAFF